The rows below give T cell receptor beta chains drawn from one sample of a study of T cell responses to AZD1222 COVID-19 vaccine. The protocol was immunoSEQ multiplex PCR, while the TCRdb copy is restricted to in-frame clones and leaves out a portion. The repertoire holds fewer than 200,000 clones, with 85% to 90% as singletons. The sample in question was peripheral blood, obtained on day 0 of AZD1222 vaccination. These receptors were collected from an adult in good health. The CDR3 runs from the conserved cysteine through the conserved F or W. The D gene is left open where the match is weak. Only some rows state a clone size, as once, few, many or a class for expanded clones.

v_call	j_call	d_call	clone_size	cdr3_nt	cdr3_aa
TRBV6-2/TRBV6-3	TRBJ1-2	.	once	TGTGCCAGCAGTTCCACAGGGAGCTATGGCTACACCTTC	CASSSTGSYGYTF
TRBV7-2	TRBJ2-3	.	.	TGTGCCAGCAGCTTAGACGGGGCTCCCACAGATACGCAGTATTTT	CASSLDGAPTDTQYF
TRBV6-6	TRBJ1-3	TRBD1	once	TGTGCCAGCAGTCTCACTTTTCCAGGGGGCGTTACTGGAAACACCATATATTTT	CASSLTFPGGVTGNTIYF
TRBV6-2/TRBV6-3	TRBJ2-7	.	.	TGTGCCAGCAGTTACAGCCGGCAGGGTGGCTACGAGCAGTACTTC	CASSYSRQGGYEQYF
TRBV7-9	TRBJ1-5	.	.	TGTGCCAGCAGTTACCAGGGGACCAATCAGCCCCAGCATTTT	CASSYQGTNQPQHF
TRBV2	TRBJ2-7	.	.	TGTGCCAGCAAGGCCAGGGCAAGCTACGAGCAGTACTTC	CASKARASYEQYF
TRBV18	TRBJ1-2	.	.	TGTGCCAGCTCACCAAAGGCAGGATACTATGGCTACACCTTC	CASSPKAGYYGYTF
TRBV7-8	TRBJ2-1	.	.	TGTGCCAGCAGCCCTGTTGGGGTACGCAATGAGCAGTTCTTC	CASSPVGVRNEQFF
TRBV2	TRBJ1-3	.	.	TGTGCCAGCAGTGAGATGGCCCTATCTGGAAACACCATATATTTT	CASSEMALSGNTIYF
TRBV7-6	TRBJ2-3	TRBD2	.	TGTGCCAGCAGCTTAGTTGGACTAGGATTCTCCACAGATACGCAGTATTTT	CASSLVGLGFSTDTQYF
TRBV11-1	TRBJ2-1	.	few	TGTGCCAGCAGCCCCAAAGTCCTATACAATGAGCAGTTCTTC	CASSPKVLYNEQFF
TRBV10-3	TRBJ1-1	.	.	TGTGCCATCAATTCCGACAGAATGAACACTGAAGCTTTCTTT	CAINSDRMNTEAFF
TRBV20-1	TRBJ1-1	.	.	TGCAGTGCTACCCCCACTACTGAAGCTTTCTTT	CSATPTTEAFF
TRBV29-1	TRBJ1-1	TRBD1	once	TGCAGCGTTGATGCAGGGGGGGGAAACACTGAAGCTTTCTTT	CSVDAGGGNTEAFF
TRBV18	TRBJ1-1	.	.	TGTGCCAGCTCACCACCTTTGGCCGTCACTGAAGCTTTCTTT	CASSPPLAVTEAFF
TRBV5-4	TRBJ2-5	.	.	TGTGCCAGCAGCTTGGCCGGGATACAACAAGAGACCCAGTACTTC	CASSLAGIQQETQYF
TRBV18	TRBJ2-3	TRBD1	.	TGTGCCAGCTCACCGTACGGGACAGATACAGATACGCAGTATTTT	CASSPYGTDTDTQYF
TRBV3-1/TRBV3-2	TRBJ1-1	.	.	TGTGCCAGCAGCAGGGTAGGGGCTGAAGCTTTCTTT	CASSRVGAEAFF
TRBV9	TRBJ2-7	.	.	TGTGCCAGCAGCAAGGGGCAGACCTACGAGCAGTACTTC	CASSKGQTYEQYF
TRBV11-2	TRBJ1-6	TRBD1	.	TGTGCCAGCAGCTTTTGGACAGGGGGCTATAATTCACCCCTCCACTTT	CASSFWTGGYNSPLHF
TRBV5-4	TRBJ2-5	TRBD1	.	TGTGCCAGCAGCTCCCAGACAGGGGGCTGGGAGACCCAGTACTTC	CASSSQTGGWETQYF
TRBV6-5	TRBJ2-2	TRBD1	.	TGTGCCAGCAGCGGACAGGGTAACACCGGGGAGCTGTTTTTT	CASSGQGNTGELFF
TRBV24-1	TRBJ2-1	TRBD2	few	TGTGCCACGAAGACTAGCGGGAGCAACAATGAGCAGTTCTTC	CATKTSGSNNEQFF
TRBV19	TRBJ1-1	.	.	TGTGCCAGTAGGGCTCAGGGCGGTACTGAAGCTTTCTTT	CASRAQGGTEAFF
TRBV20-1	TRBJ1-5	.	.	TGCAGTGCTAGTTCAGCAAAGGTGACTAGCAATCAGCCCCAGCATTTT	CSASSAKVTSNQPQHF
TRBV19	TRBJ1-4	TRBD1	.	TGTGCCAGTAGTCGAAGAGACAGGGGTTTTGAAAAACTGTTTTTT	CASSRRDRGFEKLFF
TRBV27	TRBJ2-3	TRBD2	few	TGTGCCAGCAAAGGGGTAGCGGGACGCGACACAGATACGCAGTATTTT	CASKGVAGRDTDTQYF
TRBV20-1	TRBJ1-4	.	.	TGCAGTGCTAGTCGCATGGGCCCTAATGAAAAACTGTTTTTT	CSASRMGPNEKLFF
TRBV7-6	TRBJ1-1	.	.	TGTGCCAGCAGCCCGCAGGGAGGCACTGAAGCTTTCTTT	CASSPQGGTEAFF
TRBV19	TRBJ1-5	TRBD1	.	TGTGCCAGTACCCCCTCGGACAGGGGGCACAATCAGCCCCAGCATTTT	CASTPSDRGHNQPQHF
TRBV4-3	TRBJ1-5	.	.	TGCGCCAGCAGCCGGACCAGGGCGAGCAATCAGCCCCAGCATTTT	CASSRTRASNQPQHF
TRBV6-6	TRBJ2-7	.	.	TGTGCCAGCAGTTACTTAGACCTAGTTGACAACGAGCAGTACTTC	CASSYLDLVDNEQYF
TRBV12-3/TRBV12-4	TRBJ1-5	.	.	TGTGCCAGCAGTTTGGAGGATTTGCAGCCCCAGCATTTT	CASSLEDLQPQHF
TRBV5-4	TRBJ2-7	TRBD2	.	TGTGCCAGCAGCCCTAGCGGGACCCTCTACGAGCAGTACTTC	CASSPSGTLYEQYF
TRBV2	TRBJ2-1	.	.	TGTGCCAGCGGCCTGGACCATGAGCAGTTCTTC	CASGLDHEQFF
TRBV6-5	TRBJ1-4	TRBD1	.	TGTGCCAGCAGTTACATGGGGACAGGAAATGAAAAACTGTTTTTT	CASSYMGTGNEKLFF
TRBV7-9	TRBJ1-1	.	.	TGTGCCAGCAGACCCGGTGTCGGCCTTAACCAGAACACTGAAGCTTTCTTT	CASRPGVGLNQNTEAFF
TRBV6-2/TRBV6-3	TRBJ1-5	.	.	TGTGCCAGCAGTTCCGGCGGAAAGGGCGGTCAGCCCCAGCATTTT	CASSSGGKGGQPQHF
TRBV7-2	TRBJ1-1	.	.	TGTGCCAGCAGCGGCCGACAGGCGGGAGCGGCTTTCTTT	CASSGRQAGAAFF
TRBV19	TRBJ1-1	TRBD1	.	TGTGCCAGTAGTGACCAACGAGGACAGGGGAACACTGAAGCTTTCTTT	CASSDQRGQGNTEAFF
TRBV28	TRBJ1-5	.	.	TGTGCCAGCAGTCCCCCTATACATTTT	CASSPPIHF
TRBV20-1	TRBJ1-2	.	.	TGCAGTGCTAGGAGGAGCTATGGCTACACCTTC	CSARRSYGYTF
TRBV11-2	TRBJ2-5	.	.	TGTGCCAGCAGTCGGAGTTCGGAGACCCAGTACTTC	CASSRSSETQYF
TRBV7-6	TRBJ1-3	TRBD1	.	TGTGCCAGCAGCCAGGACATAGGGACAGTCTCTGGAAACACCATATATTTT	CASSQDIGTVSGNTIYF
TRBV5-4	TRBJ2-1	TRBD2	.	TGTGCCAGCAGCTTGGGACTATCTGGGGAGGGTGAGCAGTTCTTC	CASSLGLSGEGEQFF
TRBV7-2	TRBJ2-5	TRBD2	.	TGTGCCAGCAGCCCGTTATTTAGCGGGGGGTCTGAGACCCAGTACTTC	CASSPLFSGGSETQYF
TRBV5-4	TRBJ2-2	TRBD1	.	TGTGCCAGCAGCCGGGACAGGGTGGGCACCGGGGAGCTGTTTTTT	CASSRDRVGTGELFF
TRBV24-1	TRBJ2-3	.	.	TGTGCCACCAGTGATTTGAGTCAGGGGCCAGATACGCAGTATTTT	CATSDLSQGPDTQYF
TRBV28	TRBJ2-7	.	.	TGTGCCAGCAGACACGGATGGCAGTACTACGAGCAGTACTTC	CASRHGWQYYEQYF
TRBV13	TRBJ2-1	.	.	TGTGCCAGCAGCGCGACGACAGGAGTCACCTACAATGAGCAGTTCTTC	CASSATTGVTYNEQFF
TRBV27	TRBJ1-6	TRBD1	.	TGTGCCAGCAGTTTAGGGACAGGGGCTTCACCCCTCCACTTT	CASSLGTGASPLHF
TRBV6-5	TRBJ2-1	TRBD1	.	TGTGCCAGCCTGGACAGGGGGCGCAGTGAGCAGTTCTTC	CASLDRGRSEQFF
TRBV7-2	TRBJ1-3	TRBD1	.	TGTGCCAGCAGCCTATTACAGGGGGCGAACTCTGGAAACACCATATATTTT	CASSLLQGANSGNTIYF
TRBV19	TRBJ2-6	.	.	TGTGCCAGTAGTACGACGAACTCGGGGGCCAACGTCCTGACTTTC	CASSTTNSGANVLTF